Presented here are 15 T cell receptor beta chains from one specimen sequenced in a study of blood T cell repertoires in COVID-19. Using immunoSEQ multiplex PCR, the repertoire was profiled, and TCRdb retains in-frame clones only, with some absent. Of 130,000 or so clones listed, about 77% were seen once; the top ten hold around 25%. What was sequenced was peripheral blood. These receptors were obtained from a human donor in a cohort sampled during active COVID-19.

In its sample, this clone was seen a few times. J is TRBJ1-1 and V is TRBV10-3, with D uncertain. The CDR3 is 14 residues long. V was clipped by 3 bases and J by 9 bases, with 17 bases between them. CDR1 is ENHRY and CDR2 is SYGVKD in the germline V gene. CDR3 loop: CAISDPTRVLKAFF. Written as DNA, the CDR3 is TGTGCCATCAGTGACCCAACGAGGGTTCTAAAAGCTTTCTTT.

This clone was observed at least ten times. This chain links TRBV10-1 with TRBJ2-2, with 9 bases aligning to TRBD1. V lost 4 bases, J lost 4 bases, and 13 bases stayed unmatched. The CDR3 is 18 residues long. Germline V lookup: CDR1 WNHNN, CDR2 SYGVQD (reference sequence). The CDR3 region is CASSVRDRVLNGTGELFF. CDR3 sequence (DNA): TGCGCCAGCAGTGTCCGGGACAGGGTACTAAATGGCACCGGGGAGCTGTTTTTT.

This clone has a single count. The chain's CDR3 is CASSLLEGSTDTQYF. The DNA of the CDR3 is TGTGCCAGCAGCTTACTGGAGGGTAGCACAGATACGCAGTATTTT. The chain couples TRBV7-3 to TRBJ2-3, with D tentatively TRBD2 (6 bases). Germline V gene data show CDR1 as SGHTA and CDR2 as FQGTGA. Trimming cost V 2 bases and J 0 bases, with 9 bases left between them. The CDR3 spans 15 residues.

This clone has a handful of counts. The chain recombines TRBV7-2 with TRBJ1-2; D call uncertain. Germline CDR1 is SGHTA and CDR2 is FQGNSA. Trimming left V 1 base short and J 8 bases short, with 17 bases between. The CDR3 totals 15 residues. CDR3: CASSLEASSGWGYTF. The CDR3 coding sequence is TGTGCCAGCAGCTTAGAGGCCTCTAGTGGCTGGGGCTACACCTTC.

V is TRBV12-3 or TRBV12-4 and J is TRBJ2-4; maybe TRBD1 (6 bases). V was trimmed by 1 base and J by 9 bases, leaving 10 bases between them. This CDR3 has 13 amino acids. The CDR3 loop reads CASSLVGGRIQYF. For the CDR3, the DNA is TGTGCCAGCAGTTTAGTTGGGGGCCGCATTCAGTACTTC.

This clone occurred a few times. The CDR3 region is CASSDPAASQPQHF. The CDR3 DNA follows: TGTGCCAGCAGTGATCCGGCGGCATCGCAGCCCCAGCATTTT. The V and J genes are TRBV28 and TRBJ1-5, with no clear D. V dropped 5 bases and J dropped 7 bases, with 15 bases sitting between them. Germline V CDR1 and CDR2: MDHEN, SYDVKM. The CDR3 covers 14 residues.

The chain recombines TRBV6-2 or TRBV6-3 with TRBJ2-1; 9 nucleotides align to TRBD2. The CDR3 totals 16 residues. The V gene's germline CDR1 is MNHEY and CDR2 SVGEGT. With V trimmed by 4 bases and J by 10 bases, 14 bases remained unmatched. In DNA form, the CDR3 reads TGTGCCAGCAGTTCAATCCTAGGACTAGCGACACTAGAGCAGTTCTTC. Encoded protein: CASSSILGLATLEQFF.

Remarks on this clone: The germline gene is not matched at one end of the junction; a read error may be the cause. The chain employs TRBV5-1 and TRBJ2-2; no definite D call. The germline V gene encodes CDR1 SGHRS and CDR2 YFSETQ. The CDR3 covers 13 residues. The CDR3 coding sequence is TGCGCCAGCAGCTTTGCGAAAACCGGGGAGCTGTTTTTT. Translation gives CASSFAKTGELFF.

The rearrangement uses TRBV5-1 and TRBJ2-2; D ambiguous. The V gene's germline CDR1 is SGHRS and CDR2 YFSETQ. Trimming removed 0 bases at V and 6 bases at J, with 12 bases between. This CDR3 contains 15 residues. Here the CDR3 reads CASSLGPHQAGELFF. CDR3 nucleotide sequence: TGCGCCAGCAGCTTGGGCCCCCACCAGGCCGGGGAGCTGTTTTTT.

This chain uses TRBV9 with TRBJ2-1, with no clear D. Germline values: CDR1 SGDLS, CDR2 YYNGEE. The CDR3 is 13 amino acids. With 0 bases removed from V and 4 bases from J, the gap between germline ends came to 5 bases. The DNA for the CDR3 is TGTGCCAGCAGCGTAGCCCAATACAATGAGCAGTTCTTC. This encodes CASSVAQYNEQFF.

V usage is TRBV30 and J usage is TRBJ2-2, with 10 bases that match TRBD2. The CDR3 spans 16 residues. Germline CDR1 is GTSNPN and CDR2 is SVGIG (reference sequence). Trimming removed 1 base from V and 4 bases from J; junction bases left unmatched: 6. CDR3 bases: TGTGCCTGGAGTGATGGACTAGCGGACTCCACCGGGGAGCTGTTTTTT. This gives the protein CAWSDGLADSTGELFF.

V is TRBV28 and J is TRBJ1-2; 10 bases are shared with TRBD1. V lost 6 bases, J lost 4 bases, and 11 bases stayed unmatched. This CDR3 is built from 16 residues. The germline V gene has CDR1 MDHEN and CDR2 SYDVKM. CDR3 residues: CASRTYQGQGFYGYTF. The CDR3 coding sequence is TGTGCCAGCAGAACATACCAGGGACAGGGGTTCTATGGCTACACCTTC.

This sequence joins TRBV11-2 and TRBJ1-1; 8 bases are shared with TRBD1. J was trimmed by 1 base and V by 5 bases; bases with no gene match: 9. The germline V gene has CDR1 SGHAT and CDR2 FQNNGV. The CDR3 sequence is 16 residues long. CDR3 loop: CASSPIQGGTNTEAFF. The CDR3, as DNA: TGTGCCAGCAGCCCCATACAGGGGGGTACGAACACTGAAGCTTTCTTT.

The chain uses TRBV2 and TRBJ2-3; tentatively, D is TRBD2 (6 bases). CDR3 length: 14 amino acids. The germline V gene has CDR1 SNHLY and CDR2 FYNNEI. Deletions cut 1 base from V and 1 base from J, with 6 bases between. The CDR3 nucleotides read TGTGCCAGCAGTGAAGAGCGGGGCACAGATACGCAGTATTTT. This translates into CASSEERGTDTQYF.

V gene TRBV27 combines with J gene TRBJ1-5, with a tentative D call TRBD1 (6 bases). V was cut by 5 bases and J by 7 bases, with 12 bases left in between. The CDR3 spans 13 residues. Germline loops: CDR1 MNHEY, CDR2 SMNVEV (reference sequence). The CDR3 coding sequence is TGTGCCAGCAGTCCACAGGGATACCAGCCCCAGCATTTT. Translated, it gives CASSPQGYQPQHF.